A single sample is the source of the 27 T cell receptor beta chains below, sequenced in a study of blood T cell repertoires in COVID-19. Profiling relied on immunoSEQ multiplex PCR, and the TCRdb table lists in-frame clones only, not all of them. The sample yields some 260,000 clones, 88% seen once. What was sequenced was peripheral blood. The source is a middle-aged woman who had recovered from COVID-19.

This clone was seen just once. V usage is TRBV5-1 and J usage is TRBJ1-1; D may be TRBD1 (6 bases). Trimming pared 0 bases from V and 0 bases from J, leaving 15 bases between. Germline loops: CDR1 SGHRS, CDR2 YFSETQ. CDR3 length: 17 amino acids. CDR3 nucleotides: TGCGCCAGCAGCTTGGCCCCGACAGGACATATGAACACTGAAGCTTTCTTT. It encodes CASSLAPTGHMNTEAFF. Full variable domain (outside the CDR3, taken from reference TRBV5-1 and TRBJ1-1): KAGVTQTPRYLIKTRGQQVTLSCSPISGHRSVSWYQQTPGQGLQFLFEYFSETQRNKGNFPGRFSGRQFSNSRSEMNVSTLELGDSALYLCASSLAPTGHMNTEAFFGQGTRLTVV.

J is TRBJ2-3 and V is TRBV27; 8 nucleotides align to TRBD1. This CDR3 is 15 amino acids long. CDR1 is MNHEY and CDR2 is SMNVEV in the germline V gene (reference sequence). After removal of 5 bases from V and 0 bases from J, the junction contained 4 bases not matched to a gene. The CDR3 region has the DNA TGTGCCAGCAGTATGACAGGGGCTAGCACAGATACGCAGTATTTT. Encoded protein: CASSMTGASTDTQYF.

This chain connects TRBV7-2 to TRBJ2-3; 8 nucleotides align to TRBD2. CDR3 length: 15 residues. Per the germline V gene, CDR1 is SGHTA and CDR2 is FQGNSA. Germline trimming cut 5 bases from V and 1 base from J; bases unmatched to any gene: 5. CDR3: CASSPGGTRTDTQYF. The CDR3 DNA sequence: TGTGCCAGCAGCCCGGGGGGGACCCGCACAGATACGCAGTATTTT.

The chain links TRBV4-3 to TRBJ2-1; 10 bases line up with TRBD1. V lost 2 bases to trimming and J lost 5 bases; unmatched junction nucleotides: 9. The CDR3 runs 17 residues. CDR1 and CDR2 from the germline V gene are LGHNA and YSLEER. The CDR3 nucleotides are TGCGCCAGCAGCCAAAGGGCCGGACAGGGGGTTGACAATGAGCAGTTCTTC. It is translated as CASSQRAGQGVDNEQFF.

The rearrangement uses TRBV7-2 and TRBJ1-1; TRBD1 matches at 8 bases. V lost 1 base to trimming and J lost 6 bases; unmatched junction nucleotides: 10. The CDR3 is 16 amino acids. Germline V lookup: CDR1 SGHTA, CDR2 FQGNSA. CDR3 amino acids: CASSLVGPTGGAEAFF. CDR3 nucleotide sequence: TGTGCCAGCAGCTTAGTGGGCCCAACAGGGGGGGCTGAAGCTTTCTTT.

The chain links TRBV27 to TRBJ2-7; 8 bases are shared with TRBD2. The CDR3 spans 15 residues. V dropped 7 bases and J dropped 0; count of bases not matched to a gene: 8. The germline V gene encodes CDR1 MNHEY and CDR2 SMNVEV (reference sequence). CDR3 sequence reads: CASTRQRGSSYEQYF. As DNA, the CDR3 is TGTGCCAGCACCCGGCAGCGGGGGAGCTCCTACGAGCAGTACTTC.

V usage is TRBV19 and J usage is TRBJ1-2; 7 bases match TRBD1. Trimming cost V 5 bases and J 6 bases; bases outside gene matches: 12. This CDR3 spans 15 amino acids. Germline CDR1 and CDR2: LNHDA and SQIVND (reference sequence). The CDR3 loop is CASSPWDRTRDGYTF. In nucleotides, the CDR3 is TGTGCCAGTAGTCCCTGGGACAGAACCCGAGATGGCTACACCTTC.

The J gene is TRBJ1-5, the V gene TRBV19; TRBD1 matches 7 bases. In germline, CDR1 is LNHDA, CDR2 SQIVND (reference sequence). This CDR3 comprises 16 residues. J gave up 6 bases and V 3 bases, and 11 bases lay outside the gene matches. DNA of the CDR3: TGTGCCAGTAGTATCCCGGGCAGGGGGGCCGGTCAGCCCCAGCATTTT. Its protein product is CASSIPGRGAGQPQHF.

J is TRBJ2-7 and V is TRBV6-5, with 8 positions matching TRBD1. Germline assignment: CDR1 MNHEY and CDR2 SVGAGI. This CDR3 contains 12 residues. The V segment lost 8 bases and the J segment 5 bases; nucleotides outside the gene matches: 5. The CDR3 spells CASGQGFHEQYV. CDR3 sequence (DNA): TGTGCCAGCGGACAGGGTTTCCACGAGCAGTACGTC.

The chain's CDR3 is CASSFGRGSGANVLTF. Written as DNA, the CDR3 is TGTGCCAGCAGCTTTGGAAGAGGCTCTGGGGCCAACGTCCTGACTTTC. The chain combines TRBV7-2 with TRBJ2-6; D gene uncertain. Trimming left V 3 bases short and J 0 bases short, with 9 bases between. CDR1 is SGHTA and CDR2 is FQGNSA in the germline V gene. The CDR3 has 16 amino acids.

This chain joins TRBV27 and TRBJ2-1; the match to TRBD2 covers 9 bases. This CDR3 contains 14 residues. Trimming took 2 bases from V and 10 from J; bases not matched to a gene: 6. From germline, CDR1 is MNHEY and CDR2 SMNVEV (reference sequence). The CDR3 spells CASSLMGTSSEQFF. The CDR3, as DNA: TGTGCCAGCAGTTTAATGGGGACTAGCAGCGAGCAGTTCTTC.

V is TRBV6-5 and J is TRBJ1-4; 9 bases fit TRBD1. Germline CDR1 and CDR2: MNHEY and SVGAGI. The V segment lost 6 bases and the J segment 7 bases; nucleotides outside the gene matches: 9. The CDR3 runs 15 residues. The CDR3 reads CASRGQGGRGEKLFF. The CDR3 nucleotides are TGTGCCAGCAGGGGACAGGGAGGTCGAGGTGAAAAACTGTTTTTT.

V usage is TRBV7-3 and J usage is TRBJ2-1, with 8 bases aligning to TRBD1. The J segment lost 7 bases and the V segment lost 5 bases, leaving 13 bases of the junction unmatched. The CDR3 totals 16 residues. Germline V CDR1 and CDR2: SGHTA, FQGTGA. The CDR3 DNA is TGTGCCAGCAGCCCCGGCGGACAGGGCCCGTGGAATGAGCAGTTCTTC. Its translation is CASSPGGQGPWNEQFF.

The V gene is TRBV27, the J gene TRBJ1-2; 7 bases match TRBD1. The CDR3 runs 13 residues. Germline V CDR1 and CDR2: MNHEY, SMNVEV (reference sequence). V was pared by 0 bases and J by 7 bases, with 2 bases of the junction left unmatched. The CDR3 loop is CASSLSGTVGYTF. In DNA, the CDR3 is TGTGCCAGCAGTTTATCCGGGACAGTTGGCTACACCTTC.

J is TRBJ2-2 and V is TRBV30; possibly TRBD2 for D (7 bases). The germline V gene encodes CDR1 GTSNPN and CDR2 SVGIG (reference sequence). Trimming removed 0 bases from V and 3 bases from J, with 11 bases in between. The CDR3 loop spans 15 amino acids. CDR3 bases: TGTGCCTGGAGTGTAGGGGGGGCGGACACCGGGGAGCTGTTTTTT. It encodes CAWSVGGADTGELFF.

The chain joins TRBV29-1 to TRBJ1-2; D remains ambiguous. V shed 6 bases and J shed 6 bases, with 17 bases lying between them. The CDR3 covers 13 residues. Germline loops: CDR1 SQVTM, CDR2 ANQGSEA. The CDR3 loop reads CSVAHLLLDGYTF. For the CDR3, the DNA is TGCAGCGTCGCACACCTTCTGCTGGATGGCTACACCTTC.

The rearrangement links TRBV2 to TRBJ2-3; D perhaps matches TRBD2 (6 bases). CDR1 and CDR2 (germline): SNHLY, FYNNEI. Between the trimmed V and J ends, which lost 6 bases and 9 bases, there was a span of 19 bases. CDR3 size: 14 residues. The CDR3 protein is CASSRTPRRETQYF. CDR3 bases: TGTGCCAGCAGCCGCACCCCCCGGAGGGAAACGCAGTATTTT.

CDR3 loop: CASSWGGGNQPQHF. The CDR3 bases are TGTGCCAGCAGTTGGGGCGGTGGGAATCAGCCCCAGCATTTT. The rearrangement uses TRBV6-5 and TRBJ1-5; D may be TRBD1 (5 bases). The CDR3 spans 14 residues. V gave up 4 bases and J gave up 4 bases, with 11 bases separating them. Germline values: CDR1 MNHEY, CDR2 SVGAGI.

This clone has a handful of counts. The genes are TRBV7-8 and TRBJ1-1; 10 nucleotides align to TRBD1. This CDR3 spans 15 amino acids. Germline CDR1 is SGHVS and CDR2 is FQNEAQ. The ends lost 5 bases at V and 1 base at J; junction bases unmatched: 4. This chain's CDR3 is CASSRDRGENTEAFF. CDR3 sequence (DNA): TGTGCCAGCAGCCGGGACAGGGGAGAGAACACTGAAGCTTTCTTT.

This rearrangement joins TRBV6-5 to TRBJ1-1; D unclear. Trimming removed 7 bases from V and 2 bases from J, with 17 bases in between. There are 15 residues in the CDR3. Per germline, CDR1 MNHEY and CDR2 SVGAGI. In DNA form, the CDR3 reads TGTGCCAGCACCGAGAGGTGGAGGGAAAACACTGAAGCTTTCTTT. Amino acid sequence: CASTERWRENTEAFF.

The chain combines TRBV19 with TRBJ1-1; possibly TRBD1 for D (5 bases). Germline V gene lookup returns CDR1 LNHDA and CDR2 SQIVND (reference sequence). Trimming took 4 bases from V and 2 from J, leaving 11 bases between them. The CDR3 loop spans 14 amino acids. CDR3 protein: CASSKRTPNTEAFF. Here the CDR3 DNA reads TGTGCCAGTAGTAAGAGGACACCTAACACTGAAGCTTTCTTT.

The chain recombines TRBV7-9 with TRBJ2-3; perhaps TRBD2 as D (7 bases). This CDR3 contains 19 residues. The V and J ends lost 5 bases and 2 bases respectively, with 26 bases between them. Germline V gene lookup returns CDR1 SEHNR and CDR2 FQNEAQ (reference sequence). The CDR3 DNA follows: TGTGCCAGCAGCCCGAGGGGGGGCTCAACTCACTTACCCACAGATACGCAGTATTTT. Encoded protein: CASSPRGGSTHLPTDTQYF.

This chain joins TRBV6-6 and TRBJ2-7; a possible D gene is TRBD1 (6 bases). V lost 7 bases and J lost 7, with 14 bases in between. Germline V gene lookup returns CDR1 MNHNY and CDR2 SVGAGI (reference sequence). The CDR3 has 12 residues. For the CDR3, the DNA is TGTGCCAGCATCTCACAGGGCCATGAGCAGTACTTC. Protein product: CASISQGHEQYF.

This chain joins TRBV3-1 (or the pseudogene TRBV3-2) and TRBJ2-3, with 8 bases lining up with TRBD2. Looked up from germline, CDR1 is LGHDT and CDR2 is YNNKEL (reference sequence). The V and J ends lost 4 bases and 4 bases, in that order; junction bases with no gene match: 10. CDR3 length: 16 residues. CDR3 sequence (DNA): TGTGCCAGCAGCCCCCGCCCCGCGGGAGGTGCAGATACGCAGTATTTT. Protein sequence: CASSPRPAGGADTQYF.

V gene TRBV27 combines with J gene TRBJ2-2, with 7 bases lining up with TRBD2. Germline V gene lookup returns CDR1 MNHEY and CDR2 SMNVEV (reference sequence). With 3 bases clipped from V and 1 base from J, the junction kept 5 bases outside the gene matches. This CDR3 has 16 amino acids. As DNA, the CDR3 is TGTGCCAGCAGTTTGCGGCTAGCGGAGAACACCGGGGAGCTGTTTTTT. It is translated as CASSLRLAENTGELFF.

The rearrangement uses TRBV5-4 and TRBJ2-7; 9 nucleotides match TRBD1. The J segment lost 1 base and the V segment lost 4 bases, leaving 6 bases of the junction unmatched. CDR3 length: 15 amino acids. The germline V gene has CDR1 SGHNT and CDR2 YYREEE (reference sequence). CDR3 nucleotide sequence: TGTGCCAGCAGCGCCAGACAGGGGGGATCCTACGAGCAGTACTTC. Translation gives CASSARQGGSYEQYF.

This clone was detected only once. A read error may produce the germline difference seen at one junction end. CDR3 amino acids: CSARGGVGYTF. CDR3 nucleotide sequence: TGCAGTGCCAGAGGGGGAGTTGGCTACACCTTC. This chain uses TRBV20-1 with TRBJ1-2, with D maybe TRBD1 (6 bases). CDR1 is DFQATT and CDR2 is SNEGSKA in the germline V gene (reference sequence). The CDR3 totals 11 residues.